These T cell receptor beta chains were read from a single sample in a study of CD4 T cells in relation to SARS-CoV-2 and coronaviruses. The protocol was immunoSEQ multiplex PCR, while the TCRdb copy is restricted to in-frame clones and leaves out a portion. The sample shows about 36,000 clones, over 75% of them seen only once. Their target antigens are unknown. Material: memory CD4+ T cells from PBMCs, cultured in vitro. The receptors come from an adult with COVID-19. The CDR3 runs from the conserved cysteine through the conserved F or W. A D gene is named only where the DNA matches it firmly.

j_call d_call v_call cdr3_aa
TRBJ1-3 TRBD1 TRBV28 CASRPTGAGNTIYF
TRBJ1-1 . TRBV10-2 CASKNDPNTEAFF
TRBJ2-2 TRBD2 TRBV29-1 CSVEDRLAGVMSGELFF
TRBJ1-5 . TRBV28 CASKTGTYGGGPQHF
TRBJ2-1 TRBD1 TRBV2 CASGGTGGGEQFF
TRBJ1-2 . TRBV21-1 CASNATGGGYGYTF
TRBJ2-3 TRBD1 TRBV29-1 CSVTGADTQYF
TRBJ2-5 . TRBV3-1/TRBV3-2 CASSQERGAWETQYF
TRBJ2-1 TRBD2 TRBV11-2 CASSPSASGSGSYNEQFF
TRBJ2-7 TRBD2 TRBV7-2 CASRIGVPRASGRAYEQYF
TRBJ2-1 TRBD2 TRBV7-2 CASSFSGSSYNEQFF
TRBJ2-3 . TRBV2 CASRVGGVFTDTQYF
TRBJ1-3 . TRBV5-1 CASSLGQTGNTIYF
TRBJ2-5 . TRBV28 CASSLGTPGFGTQYF
TRBJ2-3 TRBD2 TRBV7-8 CASSLALGLAGEEYF
TRBJ2-7 . TRBV27 CASSHRGSEYF
TRBJ2-1 . TRBV28 CASSPPYNEQFF
TRBJ2-1 TRBD2 TRBV5-4 CASSPTLAGGSYNEQFF
TRBJ1-6 . TRBV10-3 CAISDGLRPDTSPLHF
TRBJ2-3 . TRBV4-1 CASSSPGTIGTDTQYF
TRBJ2-7 . TRBV9 CASSAGPDYIYYEQYF
TRBJ2-7 . TRBV28 CASSRPGFRRDEQYF
TRBJ1-1 . TRBV18 CASSPGGDVTEAFF
TRBJ1-5 . TRBV18 CASSLSDSNQPQHF
TRBJ1-2 TRBD1 TRBV5-4 CASSPGTGGSVYGYTF
TRBJ2-6 TRBD1 TRBV29-1 CSVGTPTGSGANVLTF
TRBJ2-3 TRBD2 TRBV6-1 CASSVPTSGSRDTQYF
TRBJ2-4 . TRBV4-1 CASSQRRGGDIQYF
TRBJ2-7 . TRBV7-6 CASSLEVGARYEQYF
TRBJ2-5 TRBD2 TRBV23-1 CASSQFLGLAVLWRETQYF
TRBJ2-1 TRBD2 TRBV25-1 CASSEGLGRGQFF
TRBJ1-1 . TRBV4-1 CASSRPTGKAEAFF
TRBJ2-7 TRBD2 TRBV5-3 CASQRGGAYVDEQYF
TRBJ2-7 TRBD2 TRBV7-9 CASSPGGLAASEQYF
TRBJ1-6 TRBD1 TRBV30 CAWSVQPQGAGSPLHF